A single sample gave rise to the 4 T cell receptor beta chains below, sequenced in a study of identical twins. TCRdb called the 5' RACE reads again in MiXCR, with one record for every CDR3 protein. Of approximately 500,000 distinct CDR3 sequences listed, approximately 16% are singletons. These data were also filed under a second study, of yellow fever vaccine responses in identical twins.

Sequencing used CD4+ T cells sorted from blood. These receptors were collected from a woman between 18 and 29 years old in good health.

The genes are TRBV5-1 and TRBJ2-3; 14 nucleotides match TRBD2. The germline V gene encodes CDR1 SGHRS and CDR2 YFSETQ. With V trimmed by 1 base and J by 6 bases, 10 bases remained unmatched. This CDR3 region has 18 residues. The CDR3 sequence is CASSLTPTSGRATDTQYF. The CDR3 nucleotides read TGCGCCAGCAGCTTGACCCCGACTAGCGGGAGGGCCACTGATACGCAGTATTTT.

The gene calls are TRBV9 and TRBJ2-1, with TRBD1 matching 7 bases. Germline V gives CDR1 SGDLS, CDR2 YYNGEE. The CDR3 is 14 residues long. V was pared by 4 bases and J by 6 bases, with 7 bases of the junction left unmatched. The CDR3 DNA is TGTGCCAGCAGCACCCGGGACAGCGTCAATGAGCAGTTCTTC. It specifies CASSTRDSVNEQFF.

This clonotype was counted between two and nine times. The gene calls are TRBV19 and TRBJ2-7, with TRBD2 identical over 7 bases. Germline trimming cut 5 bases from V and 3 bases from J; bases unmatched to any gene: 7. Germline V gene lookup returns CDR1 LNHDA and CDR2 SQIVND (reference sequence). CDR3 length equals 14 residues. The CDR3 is CASSSRRDYYEQYF. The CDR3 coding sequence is TGTGCCAGTAGTTCCCGCCGGGACTACTACGAGCAGTACTTC.

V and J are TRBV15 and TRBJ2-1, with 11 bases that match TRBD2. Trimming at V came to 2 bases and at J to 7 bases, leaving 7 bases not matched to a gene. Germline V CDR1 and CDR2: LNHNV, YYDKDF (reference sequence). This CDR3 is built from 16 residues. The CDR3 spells CATSRTGTSGLNEQFF. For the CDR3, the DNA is TGTGCCACCAGCAGAACAGGGACTAGCGGACTGAATGAGCAGTTCTTC.